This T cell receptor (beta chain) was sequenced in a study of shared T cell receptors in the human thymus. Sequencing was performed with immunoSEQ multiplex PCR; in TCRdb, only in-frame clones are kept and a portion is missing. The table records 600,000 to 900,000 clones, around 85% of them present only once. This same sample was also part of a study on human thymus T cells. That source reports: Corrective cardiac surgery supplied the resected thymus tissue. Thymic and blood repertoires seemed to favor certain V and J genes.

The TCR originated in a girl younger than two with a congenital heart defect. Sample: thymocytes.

The CDR3 sequence is CASSYHRQGHDQPQHF. CDR3 in DNA: TGTGCCAGCAGCTACCACCGACAGGGGCATGATCAGCCCCAGCATTTT. The genes are TRBV5-6 and TRBJ1-5; 8 nucleotides agree with TRBD1. The germline V gene has CDR1 SGHDT and CDR2 YYEEEE. Trimming at V came to 3 bases and at J to 5 bases, leaving 10 bases not matched to a gene. The CDR3 covers 16 residues.